This TCR beta chain was captured in a study of T cell responses to AZD1222 COVID-19 vaccine. Study-wide results and caveats: Seropositive AZD1222 recipients at baseline numbered only five or six.

The data were produced by immunoSEQ multiplex PCR, yet TCRdb's version contains in-frame clones alone and is incomplete. The data contain approximately 84,000 clones, around nine tenths of them singletons. Deletions cut 3 bases from V and 0 bases from J, with 9 bases between. Germline CDR1 reads LNHNV; CDR2 reads YYDKDF (reference sequence). CDR3 size: 16 residues. With respect to this clone: The antigen remains unidentified. The sample has other DNA sequences that encode this CDR3 too.

Sequenced material: peripheral blood, taken on day 0 of AZD1222 vaccination. V gene TRBV15 combines with J gene TRBJ2-6; D may be TRBD2 (6 bases). The receptor was isolated from an adult in good health. CDR3 loop: CATSRDSGSGANVLTF. The CDR3 DNA is TGTGCCACCAGCAGGGATAGCGGCTCTGGGGCCAACGTCCTGACTTTC.